Following are 30 T cell receptor beta chains from one sample sequenced in a study of technical replicates of blood from several donors. TCRdb's copy holds only in-frame clones and misses some; the assay was immunoSEQ multiplex PCR. This table holds approximately 58,000 clones, less than 90% found once. Sequenced: PBMCs. The receptors were sampled from a human donor in good health. Some clones in this sample may be carry-over from other donors' samples.

This sequence joins TRBV2 and TRBJ1-4; D might be TRBD1 (6 bases). From germline, CDR1 is SNHLY and CDR2 FYNNEI. V was shortened by 11 bases and J by 4 bases, with 11 bases between the two germline ends. CDR3 length equals 12 residues. The CDR3, as DNA: TGTGCCGCAAGAGGGGGTAATGAAAAACTGTTTTTT. It encodes CAARGGNEKLFF.

V and J are TRBV21-1 and TRBJ1-5; the tabulated D call, TRBD1, remains unverified against the DNA. TRBV21-1 is deemed a pseudogene. The CDR3 contains 16 residues. The CDR3 here is CASSNLGQARNQPQHF. The CDR3 DNA sequence: TGTGCCAGCAGCAACCTCGGACAGGCGCGCAATCAGCCCCAGCATTTT.

This clone was picked up a small number of times. The chain couples TRBV6-5 to TRBJ1-2; possibly TRBD1 for D (5 bases). V was shortened by 2 bases and J by 6 bases, with 7 bases between the two germline ends. From germline, CDR1 is MNHEY and CDR2 SVGAGI. The CDR3 is 12 residues long. CDR3 DNA sequence: TGTGCCAGCAGTTACGGCAGGGATGGCTACACCTTC. Its translation: CASSYGRDGYTF.

The chain couples TRBV7-9 to TRBJ2-7; 10 nucleotides line up with TRBD1. Looked up from germline, CDR1 is SEHNR and CDR2 is FQNEAQ (reference sequence). J gave up 1 base and V 5 bases, and 14 bases lay outside the gene matches. This CDR3 spans 18 amino acids. The CDR3 nucleotides read TGTGCCAGCAGCGTTGGACAGGGGGGCGGGAAAAATTCCTACGAGCAGTACTTC. Translating it yields CASSVGQGGGKNSYEQYF.

The chain recombines TRBV7-9 with TRBJ2-1; TRBD2 matches at 14 bases. This CDR3 region has 16 residues. V shed 5 bases, J shed 4 bases, and the junction held 4 bases outside the gene matches. Germline V gene data show CDR1 as SEHNR and CDR2 as FQNEAQ (reference sequence). The CDR3 nucleotides are TGTGCCAGCAGCCCCAGACTAGCGGGAGGGTACAATGAGCAGTTCTTC. Translated: CASSPRLAGGYNEQFF.

This chain joins TRBV5-1 and TRBJ1-1, with a weak D call TRBD1 (6 bases). Trimming cost V 4 bases and J 1 base, with 11 bases left between them. Germline loops: CDR1 SGHRS, CDR2 YFSETQ. The CDR3 totals 14 residues. The CDR3 region has the DNA TGCGCCAGCAGCCTGAGGGGACAGAACACTGAAGCTTTCTTT. Protein product: CASSLRGQNTEAFF.

This chain uses TRBV10-1 with TRBJ2-5; TRBD1 aligns across 10 bases. CDR3 length: 17 residues. The germline gives CDR1 WNHNN, CDR2 SYGVQD (reference sequence). The CDR3 region has the DNA TGCTGTGGTCGGTTATGGGATACAGACAGGGGGCAGGGGACCCAGTACTTC. Protein: CCGRLWDTDRGQGTQYF.

The chain couples TRBV13 to TRBJ2-2; 11 bases line up with TRBD1. The trim removed 2 bases at V and 4 bases at J, leaving 3 bases unmatched. The germline gives CDR1 PRHDT, CDR2 FYEKMQ (reference sequence). This CDR3 spans 16 amino acids. The CDR3, as DNA: TGTGCCAGCAGCTTACCCGGGACAGGGGGCACCGGGGAGCTGTTTTTT. Encoded protein: CASSLPGTGGTGELFF.

V gene TRBV25-1 combines with J gene TRBJ1-1, with a weak D call TRBD1 (5 bases). The CDR3 extends over 14 amino acids. The germline V and J ends were trimmed by 0 bases and 3 bases, with 8 bases remaining between them. CDR1 and CDR2 (germline): MGHDK, SYGVNS. CDR3 in amino acids: CASSEYRGDTEAFF. The CDR3 DNA reads TGTGCCAGCAGTGAATACCGGGGGGACACTGAAGCTTTCTTT.

The V and J genes are TRBV14 and TRBJ1-2, with TRBD1 matching over 9 bases. The germline V gene has CDR1 SGHDN and CDR2 FVKESK. With V trimmed by 1 base and J by 13 bases, 7 bases remained unmatched. The CDR3 consists of 13 residues. The CDR3: CASSQVGQGFPTF. In nucleotides, the CDR3 is TGTGCCAGCAGCCAAGTGGGACAGGGTTTTCCCACCTTC.

The chain joins TRBV28 to TRBJ1-1; D possibly corresponds to TRBD1 (6 bases). The CDR3 runs 14 residues. Germline V gene lookup returns CDR1 MDHEN and CDR2 SYDVKM. The V and J ends lost 5 bases and 5 bases respectively, with 15 bases between them. The CDR3 sequence: CASSRAGVETEAFF. The CDR3, as DNA: TGTGCCAGCAGTAGGGCAGGGGTCGAAACTGAAGCTTTCTTT.

The chain couples TRBV10-3 to TRBJ2-1; 7 bases line up with TRBD2. The CDR3 length is 18 residues. CDR1 ENHRY and CDR2 SYGVKD come from the germline V gene. V trimming: 3 bases; J trimming: 6 bases; junction bases outside the gene matches: 17. CDR3 in amino acids: CAISDGTASGTFLNEQFF. The DNA for the CDR3 is TGTGCCATCAGTGACGGTACCGCTAGCGGCACCTTTCTCAATGAGCAGTTCTTC.

In this sample, this clone turned up once. The rearrangement links TRBV5-6 to TRBJ2-1; 10 bases map to TRBD2. V dropped 4 bases and J dropped 3; count of bases not matched to a gene: 4. CDR1 and CDR2 (germline): SGHDT, YYEEEE. The CDR3 extends over 15 amino acids. This CDR3 reads CASSPGTSVYNEQFF. The CDR3 DNA reads as TGTGCCAGCAGCCCCGGGACTAGCGTCTACAATGAGCAGTTCTTC.

The gene calls are TRBV19 and TRBJ2-2, with D perhaps TRBD1 (9 bases). The V gene lost 5 bases and the J gene lost 6 bases, with 19 bases spanning the gap. This CDR3 comprises 16 residues. CDR1 is LNHDA and CDR2 is SQIVND in the germline V gene (reference sequence). CDR3 in amino acids: CASSPAGDRESGELFF. The CDR3 DNA sequence: TGTGCCAGTAGTCCAGCGGGGGACAGGGAATCCGGGGAGCTGTTTTTT.

This chain links TRBV5-1 with TRBJ1-2; 7 bases fit TRBD1. CDR3 length equals 13 residues. CDR1 is SGHRS, CDR2 YFSETQ, per germline. V was clipped by 3 bases and J by 7 bases; unmatched bases: 6. CDR3 region: CASSWTGGGGYTF. In DNA, the CDR3 is TGCGCCAGCAGCTGGACAGGTGGAGGTGGCTACACCTTC.

This chain connects TRBV9 to TRBJ1-4; D remains ambiguous. The CDR3 is 14 amino acids. Trimming removed 2 bases at V and 6 bases at J, with 11 bases between. CDR1 SGDLS and CDR2 YYNGEE come from the germline V gene. The CDR3 here is CASSVTGSHEKLFF. CDR3 DNA: TGTGCCAGCAGCGTCACTGGGAGTCATGAAAAACTGTTTTTT.

This chain uses TRBV15 with TRBJ1-2; 9 bases line up with TRBD1. After removal of 5 bases from V and 4 bases from J, the junction contained 8 bases not matched to a gene. This CDR3 has 15 residues. Per germline, CDR1 LNHNV and CDR2 YYDKDF (reference sequence). This CDR3 reads CATSGGDRVFYGYTF. The CDR3 DNA sequence: TGTGCCACCAGCGGAGGGGACAGGGTATTCTATGGCTACACCTTC.

The gene calls are TRBV4-1 and TRBJ2-7; maybe TRBD2 (6 bases). Germline loops: CDR1 MGHRA, CDR2 YSYEKL. Trimming removed 4 bases at V and 3 bases at J, with 16 bases between. The CDR3 has 15 residues. As DNA, the CDR3 is TGCGCCAGCAGCCCTGGACTAAGTTTTGACTACGAGCAGTACTTC. Translating it yields CASSPGLSFDYEQYF.

This clone was counted once. V is TRBV2 and J is TRBJ2-1, with TRBD1 matching 11 bases. The germline gives CDR1 SNHLY, CDR2 FYNNEI. The ends lost 7 bases at V and 15 bases at J; junction bases unmatched: 11. The CDR3 is made up of 13 amino acids. The chain's CDR3 is CASTRTGGYGGFF. The CDR3 DNA is TGTGCCAGCACTAGGACAGGGGGCTATGGAGGGTTCTTC.

The chain has TRBV10-3 and TRBJ2-3, with a possible D match to TRBD1 (7 bases). Trimming shortened V by 7 bases and J by 4 bases, and 15 bases separated the two germline ends. The CDR3 covers 14 residues. Germline V lookup: CDR1 ENHRY, CDR2 SYGVKD. Here the CDR3 reads CAIKGGGDADTQYF. DNA for the CDR3: TGTGCCATCAAAGGGGGCGGGGATGCAGATACGCAGTATTTT.

The chain links TRBV10-3 to TRBJ1-5; perhaps TRBD1 as D (6 bases). The CDR3 is made up of 17 amino acids. CDR1 is ENHRY, CDR2 SYGVKD, per germline. V lost 2 bases, J lost 3 bases, and 17 bases lay in between. The chain's CDR3 is CAISEQRTAGYNQPQHF. DNA of the CDR3: TGTGCCATCAGTGAGCAAAGGACAGCCGGGTACAATCAGCCCCAGCATTTT.

This clone was observed once. The chain links TRBV5-6 to TRBJ2-5; TRBD2 is a possible D gene (6 bases). V was trimmed by 4 bases and J by 3 bases, leaving 16 bases between them. The CDR3 has 15 amino acids. Germline CDR1 is SGHDT and CDR2 is YYEEEE. CDR3: CASSPQLAAEETQYF. CDR3 nucleotides: TGTGCCAGCAGCCCTCAACTAGCTGCCGAAGAGACCCAGTACTTC.

This clone was seen a single time. This sequence joins TRBV4-1 and TRBJ2-5, with 9 bases matching TRBD2. CDR1 is MGHRA and CDR2 is YSYEKL in the germline V gene. This CDR3 is built from 14 residues. The CDR3 loop reads CACTGLAFRETQYF. The CDR3 bases are TGCGCTTGTACAGGACTAGCGTTTAGAGAGACCCAGTACTTC.

V and J are TRBV5-1 and TRBJ1-6; 8 bases line up with TRBD1. Trimming took 1 base from V and 5 from J; bases not matched to a gene: 17. Germline lookup yields CDR1 SGHRS and CDR2 YFSETQ. The CDR3 consists of 20 residues. The CDR3 DNA follows: TGCGCCAGCAGCTTGACGTTCCAGGGGGCGGCTTTAAAAAATAATTCACCCCTCCACTTT. This translates into CASSLTFQGAALKNNSPLHF.

This clone appeared once. The chain joins TRBV11-2 to TRBJ2-5; D perhaps matches TRBD1 (6 bases). The length of the CDR3 is 15 residues. The V end lost 0 bases, the J end lost 2 bases, and 10 bases lay between the germline ends. CDR1 SGHAT and CDR2 FQNNGV come from the germline V gene. Here the CDR3 reads CASSLDGQMQETQYF. CDR3 sequence (DNA): TGTGCCAGCAGCTTAGATGGACAGATGCAAGAGACCCAGTACTTC.

V gene TRBV18 combines with J gene TRBJ2-3; the D gene is possibly TRBD2 (5 bases). Germline values: CDR1 KGHSH, CDR2 LQKENI. Trimming removed 1 base from V and 6 bases from J, with 17 bases in between. The CDR3 extends over 16 amino acids. For the CDR3, the DNA is TGTGCCAGCTCACCACGGGAGACCCGGGGAACTGATACGCAGTATTTT. It codes for CASSPRETRGTDTQYF.

The J gene is TRBJ2-3, the V gene TRBV4-1, with D unresolved. This CDR3 has 13 residues. V was shortened by 4 bases and J by 6 bases, with 11 bases between the two germline ends. Germline V gene data show CDR1 as MGHRA and CDR2 as YSYEKL. The DNA for the CDR3 is TGCGCCAGCAGCCGGGTCGGCGGCGATACGCAGTATTTT. Amino acid sequence: CASSRVGGDTQYF.

V and J are TRBV5-4 and TRBJ2-5; 8 nucleotides match TRBD2. CDR3 length: 15 residues. The V and J ends lost 2 bases and 2 bases, in that order; junction bases with no gene match: 5. The V gene's germline CDR1 is SGHNT and CDR2 YYREEE (reference sequence). This CDR3 is CASSFPGGPQETQYF. As DNA, the CDR3 is TGTGCCAGCAGCTTCCCGGGGGGGCCGCAAGAGACCCAGTACTTC.

The genes are TRBV7-9 and TRBJ1-1; D is unclear. Trimming removed 5 bases at V and 2 bases at J, with 9 bases between. CDR3 length: 13 amino acids. The germline gives CDR1 SEHNR, CDR2 FQNEAQ (reference sequence). The CDR3 region is CASSQEVNTEAFF. The CDR3 DNA follows: TGTGCCAGCAGCCAGGAGGTTAACACTGAAGCTTTCTTT.

The chain links TRBV7-3 to TRBJ2-4, with D perhaps TRBD2 (6 bases). The germline CDR1 and CDR2 sequences are SGHTA and FQGTGA. This CDR3 comprises 13 residues. V was cut by 0 bases and J by 11 bases, with 11 bases left in between. DNA for the CDR3: TGTGCCAGCAGCTTAACTGAGGGGAGGCTTCAGTACTTC. Residues: CASSLTEGRLQYF.